One sample yielded the 8 T cell receptor beta chains listed below, sequenced in a study of blood T cell repertoires in COVID-19. The protocol was immunoSEQ multiplex PCR, while the TCRdb copy is restricted to in-frame clones and leaves out a portion. The sample has approximately 62,000 clones; roughly four fifths are singletons. The material sequenced was peripheral blood. The origin of the receptors is an elderly man with acute or convalescent COVID-19.

The chain has TRBV5-1 and TRBJ2-1; 8 bases agree with TRBD1. J gave up 1 base and V 2 bases, and 2 bases lay outside the gene matches. The germline V gene has CDR1 SGHRS and CDR2 YFSETQ. This CDR3 has 15 amino acids. CDR3 nucleotides: TGCGCCAGCAGCTTTACAGGGGGATCCTACAATGAGCAGTTCTTC. Encoded protein: CASSFTGGSYNEQFF.

The chain couples TRBV28 to TRBJ1-6, with TRBD1 matching over 7 bases. Trimming cost V 2 bases and J 4 bases; bases outside gene matches: 5. The germline V gene encodes CDR1 MDHEN and CDR2 SYDVKM. This CDR3 region has 16 residues. The chain's CDR3 is CASSLAPGQYNSPLHF. Here the CDR3 DNA reads TGTGCCAGCAGTTTAGCCCCGGGACAGTATAATTCACCCCTCCACTTT. Complete variable domain (other parts from reference TRBV28 and TRBJ1-6): DVKVTQSSRYLVKRTGEKVFLECVQDMDHENMFWYRQDPGLGLRLIYFSYDVKMKEKGDIPEGYSVSREKKERFSLILESASTNQTSMYLCASSLAPGQYNSPLHFGNGTRLTVT.

The V call is TRBV23-1, the J call TRBJ1-4; D unclear. Being an ORF, TRBV23-1 has a function that is uncertain. The length of the CDR3 is 17 residues. Trimming took off 2 bases at V and 0 bases at J, with 13 bases between the two ends. CDR3 nucleotide sequence: TGCGCCAGCAGTCAAATAAGGAGCCATGCAACTAATGAAAAACTGTTTTTT. The encoded protein is CASSQIRSHATNEKLFF.

This clone has just a few counts. This chain joins TRBV29-1 and TRBJ1-4, with 7 bases lining up with TRBD1. CDR1 and CDR2 from the germline V gene are SQVTM and ANQGSEA. Trimming took 1 base from V and 8 from J; bases not matched to a gene: 7. CDR3 length equals 14 residues. As DNA, the CDR3 is TGCAGCGTTGAAGGGACCAGGGGGGCGGAAAAACTGTTTTTT. Encoded protein: CSVEGTRGAEKLFF.

This rearrangement joins TRBV7-9 to TRBJ1-1; TRBD1 aligns across 8 bases. The germline gives CDR1 SEHNR, CDR2 FQNEAQ (reference sequence). CDR3 length equals 15 residues. V was pared by 0 bases and J by 5 bases, with 5 bases of the junction left unmatched. The DNA for the CDR3 is TGTGCCAGCAGCTTAGCCGGACAGGGAGGGACTGAAGCTTTCTTT. Its protein product is CASSLAGQGGTEAFF.

The DNA of the CDR3 is TGTGCCACCAGCAGAGGCCGACAGGGGTGGACAGATACGCAGTATTTT. Its translation: CATSRGRQGWTDTQYF. The gene calls are TRBV15 and TRBJ2-3; 8 positions match TRBD1. Per the germline V gene, CDR1 is LNHNV and CDR2 is YYDKDF (reference sequence). This CDR3 is built from 16 residues. Unmatched junction bases numbered 6, after V lost 1 base and J lost 3 bases.

To note about this clone: Other DNA sequences of this sample code for an identical CDR3. The chain uses TRBV3-1 (or the pseudogene TRBV3-2) and TRBJ2-1; 8 nucleotides line up with TRBD1. The V segment lost 0 bases and the J segment 3 bases; nucleotides outside the gene matches: 4. CDR3 size: 16 residues. CDR1 is LGHDT, CDR2 YNNKEL, per germline (reference sequence). The CDR3 reads CASSQDWGQVYNEQFF. For the CDR3, the DNA is TGTGCCAGCAGCCAAGATTGGGGACAGGTCTACAATGAGCAGTTCTTC.

The chain is built from TRBV10-1 and TRBJ2-7, with D perhaps TRBD2 (7 bases). The ends were cut back, 9 bases at V and 3 bases at J, with 21 bases in the middle. The germline gives CDR1 WNHNN, CDR2 SYGVQD (reference sequence). CDR3 size: 15 residues. As DNA, the CDR3 is TGCGCCAGGGGCGAAGGGGGGGCCCCTCACTACGAGCAGTACTTC. Translation: CARGEGGAPHYEQYF.